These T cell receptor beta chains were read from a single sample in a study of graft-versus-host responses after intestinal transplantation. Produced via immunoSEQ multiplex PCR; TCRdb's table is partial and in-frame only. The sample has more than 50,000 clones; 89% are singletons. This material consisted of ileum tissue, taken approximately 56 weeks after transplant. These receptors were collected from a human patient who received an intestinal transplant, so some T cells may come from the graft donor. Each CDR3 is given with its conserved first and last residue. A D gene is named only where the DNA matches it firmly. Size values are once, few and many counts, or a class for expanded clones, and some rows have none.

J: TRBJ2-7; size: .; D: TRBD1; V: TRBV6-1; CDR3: CASSDRDRGFYEQYF; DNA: TGTGCCAGCAGTGACCGGGACAGGGGGTTCTACGAGCAGTACTTC
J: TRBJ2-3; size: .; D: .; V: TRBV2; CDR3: CASSEGETSTDTQYF; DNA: TGTGCCAGCAGTGAAGGGGAGACTAGCACAGATACGCAGTATTTT
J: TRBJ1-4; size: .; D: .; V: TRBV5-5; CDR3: CASGTNEKLFF; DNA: TGTGCCAGCGGCACAAATGAAAAACTGTTTTTT
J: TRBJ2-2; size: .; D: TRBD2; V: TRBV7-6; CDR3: CASSPIAGGPGAGELFF; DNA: TGTGCCAGCAGCCCGATAGCGGGGGGGCCGGGTGCCGGGGAGCTGTTTTTT
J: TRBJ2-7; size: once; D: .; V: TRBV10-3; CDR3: CAIRGGTSASYEQYF; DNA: TGTGCCATCAGGGGGGGCACTAGCGCCTCCTACGAGCAGTACTTC
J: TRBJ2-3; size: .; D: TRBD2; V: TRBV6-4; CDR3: CASSLSGGATDTQYF; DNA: TGTGCCAGCAGTCTTAGCGGGGGGGCAACAGATACGCAGTATTTT
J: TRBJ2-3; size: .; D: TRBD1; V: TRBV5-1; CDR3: CASSLGGGADTQYF; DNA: TGCGCCAGCAGCTTGGGAGGGGGCGCAGATACGCAGTATTTT
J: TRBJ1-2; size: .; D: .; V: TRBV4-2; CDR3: CASSQEQVKGYTF; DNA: TGTGCCAGCAGCCAAGAACAGGTCAAGGGCTACACCTTC
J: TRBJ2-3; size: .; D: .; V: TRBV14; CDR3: CASTDTQYF; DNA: TGTGCCAGCACAGATACGCAGTATTTT
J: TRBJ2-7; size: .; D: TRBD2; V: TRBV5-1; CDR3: CASSRTSGSREIGYEQYF; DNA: TGCGCCAGCAGCCGGACTAGCGGGAGTAGGGAAATCGGCTACGAGCAGTACTTC
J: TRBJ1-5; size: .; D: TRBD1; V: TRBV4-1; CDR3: CASSQADRGFGQPQHF; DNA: TGCGCCAGCAGCCAAGCGGACAGGGGGTTTGGTCAGCCCCAGCATTTT
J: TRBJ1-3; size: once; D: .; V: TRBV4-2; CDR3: CASSPGRDGGNTIYF; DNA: TGTGCCAGCAGCCCGGGCCGGGACGGTGGAAACACCATATATTTT
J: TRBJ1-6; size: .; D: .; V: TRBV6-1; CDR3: CASSEGVLYNSPLHF; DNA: TGTGCCAGCAGTGAGGGAGTGCTTTATAATTCACCCCTCCACTTT
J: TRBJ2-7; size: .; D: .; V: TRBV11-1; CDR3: CASSFPGHQLYEQYF; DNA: TGTGCCAGCAGCTTCCCGGGACACCAGCTTTACGAGCAGTACTTC
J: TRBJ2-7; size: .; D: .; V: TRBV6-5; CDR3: CASSYQGEQYF; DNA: TGTGCCAGCAGTTACCAGGGCGAGCAGTACTTC
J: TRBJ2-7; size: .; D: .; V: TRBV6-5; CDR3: CASRLPNSYEQYF; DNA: TGTGCCAGCAGGTTACCAAACTCCTACGAGCAGTACTTC
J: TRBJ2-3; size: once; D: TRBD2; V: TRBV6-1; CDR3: CASSETLAGADTQYF; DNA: TGTGCCAGCAGTGAGACACTAGCGGGAGCAGATACGCAGTATTTT
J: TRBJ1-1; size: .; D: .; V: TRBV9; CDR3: CASSVLGNTEAFF; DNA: TGTGCCAGCAGCGTATTGGGGAACACTGAAGCTTTCTTT
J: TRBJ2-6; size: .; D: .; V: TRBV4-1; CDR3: CASSQVHGAGANVLTF; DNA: TGCGCCAGCAGCCAAGTTCACGGGGCTGGGGCCAACGTCCTGACTTTC
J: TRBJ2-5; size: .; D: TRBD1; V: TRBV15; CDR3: CATSKNDRGRETQYF; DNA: TGTGCCACCAGCAAAAACGACAGGGGCAGGGAGACCCAGTACTTC
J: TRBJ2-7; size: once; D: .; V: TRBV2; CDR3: CASSVSSYEQYF; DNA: TGTGCCAGCAGTGTCAGTTCCTACGAGCAGTACTTC
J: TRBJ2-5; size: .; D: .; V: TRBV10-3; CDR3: CAIKGDSTRETQYF; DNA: TGTGCCATCAAAGGGGACTCCACCAGGGAGACCCAGTACTTC
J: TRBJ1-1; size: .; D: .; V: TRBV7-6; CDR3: CASSLGQGTTEAFF; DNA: TGTGCCAGCAGCTTAGGGCAGGGGACCACTGAAGCTTTCTTT
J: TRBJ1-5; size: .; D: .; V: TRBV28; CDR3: CASSLWGGQGNQPQHF; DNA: TGTGCCAGCTCCCTTTGGGGGGGGCAGGGCAATCAGCCCCAGCATTTT
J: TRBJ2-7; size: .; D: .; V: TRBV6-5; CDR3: CASLFGDSYEQYF; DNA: TGTGCCAGCCTGTTCGGGGACTCCTACGAGCAGTACTTC
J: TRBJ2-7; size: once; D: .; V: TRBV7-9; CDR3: CASSLRTYPDEQYF; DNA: TGTGCCAGCAGCCTCCGGACCTACCCGGACGAGCAGTACTTC
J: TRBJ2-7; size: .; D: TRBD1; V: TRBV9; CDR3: CASSISGGSYEQYF; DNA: TGTGCCAGCAGCATATCAGGGGGCTCCTACGAGCAGTACTTC
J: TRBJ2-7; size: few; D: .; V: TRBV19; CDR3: CASSNRAEQYF; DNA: TGTGCCAGTAGTAACAGGGCCGAGCAGTACTTC
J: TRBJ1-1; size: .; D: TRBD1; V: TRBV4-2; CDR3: CASSHKTGSGTEAFF; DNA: TGTGCCAGCAGCCATAAGACAGGGTCAGGCACTGAAGCTTTCTTT
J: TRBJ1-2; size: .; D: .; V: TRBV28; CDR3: CASSLSPTEFINYGYTF; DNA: TGTGCCAGCAGTTTATCCCCGACAGAGTTTATCAACTATGGCTACACCTTC
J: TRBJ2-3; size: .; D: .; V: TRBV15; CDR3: CATSSMRVQSDTQYF; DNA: TGTGCCACCAGCTCGATGAGGGTGCAGTCAGATACGCAGTATTTT
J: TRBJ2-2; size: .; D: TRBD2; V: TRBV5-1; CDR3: CASSRAGGPLDGELFF; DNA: TGCGCCAGCAGCAGGGCGGGAGGGCCATTGGACGGGGAGCTGTTTTTT
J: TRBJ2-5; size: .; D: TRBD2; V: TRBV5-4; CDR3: CASSLLAGQETQYF; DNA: TGTGCCAGCAGCTTGCTAGCGGGGCAAGAGACCCAGTACTTC
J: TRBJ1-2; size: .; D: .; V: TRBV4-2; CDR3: CASSQDEGSGYGYTF; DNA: TGTGCCAGCAGCCAAGATGAAGGGTCCGGCTATGGCTACACCTTC
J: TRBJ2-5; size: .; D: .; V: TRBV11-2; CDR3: CASSEGTRLRETQYF; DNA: TGTGCCAGCAGCGAAGGAACCCGCCTCAGAGAGACCCAGTACTTC
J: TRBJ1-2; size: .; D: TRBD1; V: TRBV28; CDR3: CASREPGQGTGRGYTF; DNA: TGTGCCAGCAGGGAACCGGGACAGGGGACGGGACGGGGCTACACCTTC
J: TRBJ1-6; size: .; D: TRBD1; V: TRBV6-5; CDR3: CASSITTGHVSPLHF; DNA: TGTGCCAGCAGTATTACGACAGGGCATGTTTCACCCCTCCACTTT
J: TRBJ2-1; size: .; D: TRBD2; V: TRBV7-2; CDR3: CASSLIERGEQFF; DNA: TGTGCCAGCAGCTTAATCGAGCGGGGGGAGCAGTTCTTC
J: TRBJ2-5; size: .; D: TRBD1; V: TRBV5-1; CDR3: CASSRNRGETQYF; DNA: TGCGCCAGCAGCCGGAACAGGGGAGAGACCCAGTACTTC
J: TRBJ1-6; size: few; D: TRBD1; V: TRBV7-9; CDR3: CASSLGDRVDSPLHF; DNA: TGTGCCAGCAGCTTAGGAGACAGGGTCGATTCACCCCTCCACTTT
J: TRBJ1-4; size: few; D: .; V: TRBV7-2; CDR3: CASSPGSATNEKLFF; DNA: TGTGCCAGCAGCCCTGGATCGGCAACTAATGAAAAACTGTTTTTT
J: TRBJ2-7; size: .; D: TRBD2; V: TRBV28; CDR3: CASSFSSGGQGEQYF; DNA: TGTGCCAGCAGTTTCTCTAGCGGGGGCCAAGGCGAGCAGTACTTC
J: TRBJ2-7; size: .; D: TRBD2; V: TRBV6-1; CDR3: CASMSGGAYEQYF; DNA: TGTGCCAGCATGAGCGGGGGAGCCTACGAGCAGTACTTC
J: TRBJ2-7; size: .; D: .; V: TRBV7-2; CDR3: CASSLGMGYYEQYF; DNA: TGTGCCAGCAGCTTAGGGATGGGATACTACGAGCAGTACTTC
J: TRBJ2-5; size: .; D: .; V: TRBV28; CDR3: CASSWTFQETQYF; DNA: TGTGCCAGCAGTTGGACGTTCCAAGAGACCCAGTACTTC
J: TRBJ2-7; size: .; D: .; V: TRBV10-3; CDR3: CAISLGVSYEQYF; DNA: TGTGCCATCAGCCTCGGGGTCTCCTACGAGCAGTACTTC
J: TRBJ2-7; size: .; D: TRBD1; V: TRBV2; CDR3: CASSDGDSFAYEQYF; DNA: TGTGCCAGCAGTGATGGGGACAGTTTCGCCTACGAGCAGTACTTC
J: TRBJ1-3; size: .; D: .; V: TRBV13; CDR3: CASSLEGRAGNTIYF; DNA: TGTGCCAGCAGCTTAGAGGGTAGGGCTGGAAACACCATATATTTT
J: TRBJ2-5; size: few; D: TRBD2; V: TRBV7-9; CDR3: CASSRWALLAGGMRETQYF; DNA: TGTGCCAGCAGTCGTTGGGCCCTCCTAGCGGGAGGGATGCGAGAGACCCAGTACTTC
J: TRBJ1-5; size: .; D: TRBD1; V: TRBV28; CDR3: CASSSHRGPGNQPQHF; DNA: TGTGCCAGCAGTTCACACAGGGGGCCGGGCAATCAGCCCCAGCATTTT
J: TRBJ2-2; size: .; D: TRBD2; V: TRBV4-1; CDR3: CASSWTSGGAAAGELFF; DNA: TGCGCCAGCAGCTGGACTAGCGGGGGGGCCGCGGCCGGGGAGCTGTTTTTT
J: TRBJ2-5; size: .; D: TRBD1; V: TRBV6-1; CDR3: CASSELSRGQGWTETQYF; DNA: TGTGCCAGCAGTGAATTATCTCGGGGACAGGGCTGGACGGAGACCCAGTACTTC
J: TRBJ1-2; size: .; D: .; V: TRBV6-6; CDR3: CASSKIKTPVTYGYTF; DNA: TGTGCCAGCAGTAAAATAAAAACCCCCGTGACTTATGGCTACACCTTC
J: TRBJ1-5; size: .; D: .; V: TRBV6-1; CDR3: CASSEAGNQPQHF; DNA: TGTGCCAGCAGTGAAGCAGGGAATCAGCCCCAGCATTTT
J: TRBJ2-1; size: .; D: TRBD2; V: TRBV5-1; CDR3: CASSLGLAGILYNEQFF; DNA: TGCGCCAGCAGCTTGGGACTAGCGGGAATACTCTACAATGAGCAGTTCTTC